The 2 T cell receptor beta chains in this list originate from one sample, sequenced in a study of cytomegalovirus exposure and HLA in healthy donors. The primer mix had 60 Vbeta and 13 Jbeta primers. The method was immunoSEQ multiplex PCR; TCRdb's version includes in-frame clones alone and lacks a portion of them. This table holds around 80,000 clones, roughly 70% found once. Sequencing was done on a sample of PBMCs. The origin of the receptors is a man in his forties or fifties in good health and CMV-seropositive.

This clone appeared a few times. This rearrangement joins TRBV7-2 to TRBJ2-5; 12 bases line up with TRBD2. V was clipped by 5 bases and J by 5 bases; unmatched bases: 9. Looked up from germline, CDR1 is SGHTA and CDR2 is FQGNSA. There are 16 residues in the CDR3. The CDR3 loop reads CASSPASGGAQETQYF. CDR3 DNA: TGTGCCAGCAGCCCTGCTAGCGGGGGGGCCCAGGAGACCCAGTACTTC. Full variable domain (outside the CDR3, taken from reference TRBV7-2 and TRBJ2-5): GAGVSQSPSNKVTEKGKDVELRCDPISGHTALYWYRQSLGQGLEFLIYFQGNSAPDKSGLPSDRFSAERTGGSVSTLTIQRTQQEDSAVYLCASSPASGGAQETQYFGPGTRLLVL.

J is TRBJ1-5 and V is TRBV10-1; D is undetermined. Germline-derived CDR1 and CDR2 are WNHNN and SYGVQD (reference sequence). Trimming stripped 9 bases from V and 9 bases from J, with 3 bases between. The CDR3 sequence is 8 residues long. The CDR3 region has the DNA TGCGCCAGGGCGCCCCAGCATTTT. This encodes CARAPQHF.